Sequencing of this TCR beta chain was carried out in a study of OX40 agonist ivuxolimab in advanced cancers. Study summary: The study enrolled dose-escalation patients with hepatocellular carcinoma, melanoma, renal cell or head and neck cancer. Past anti-PD-1, anti-PD-L1 or anti-CTLA-4 therapy was accepted, and around 40% had received some.

The assay was immunoSEQ multiplex PCR, and TCRdb's table has in-frame clones only and misses some. The table lists about 100,000 clones, over 75% of them singletons. Autoimmune disease history or systemic immunosuppression meant exclusion. The source material was CD4+ or CD8+ T cells sorted from blood, sampled in a trial of the OX40 agonist ivuxolimab. This sequence was found in an adult with an advanced solid tumor such as melanoma, head and neck, liver or kidney cancer.

The CDR3 bases are TGTGCCAGCTCACCTATGACCAGGAGGATGAACACTGAAGCTTTCTTT. Protein product: CASSPMTRRMNTEAFF. The gene calls are TRBV18 and TRBJ1-1, with D uncertain. The ends were cut back, 3 bases at V and 0 bases at J, with 14 bases in the middle. Germline assignment: CDR1 KGHSH and CDR2 LQKENI. The CDR3 covers 16 residues.